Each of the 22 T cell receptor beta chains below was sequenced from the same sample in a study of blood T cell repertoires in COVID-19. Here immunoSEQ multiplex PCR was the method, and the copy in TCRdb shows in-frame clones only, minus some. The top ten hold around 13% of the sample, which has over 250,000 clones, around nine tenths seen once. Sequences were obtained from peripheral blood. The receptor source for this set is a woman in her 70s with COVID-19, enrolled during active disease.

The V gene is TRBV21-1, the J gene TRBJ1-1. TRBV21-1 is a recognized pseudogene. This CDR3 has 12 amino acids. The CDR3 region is CASSKRRTEAFF. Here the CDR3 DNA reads TGTGCCAGCAGCAAAAGGAGGACTGAAGCTTTCTTT.

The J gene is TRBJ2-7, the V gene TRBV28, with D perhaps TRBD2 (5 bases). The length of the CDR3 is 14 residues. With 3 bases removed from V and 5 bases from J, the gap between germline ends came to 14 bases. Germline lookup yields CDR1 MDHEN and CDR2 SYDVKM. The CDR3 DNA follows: TGTGCCAGCAGTTTCGCTTCCGGGAAGCACGAGCAGTACTTC. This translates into CASSFASGKHEQYF.

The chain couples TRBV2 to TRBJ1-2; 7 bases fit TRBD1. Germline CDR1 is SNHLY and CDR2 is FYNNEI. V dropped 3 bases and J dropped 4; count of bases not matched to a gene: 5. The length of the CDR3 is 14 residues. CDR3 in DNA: TGTGCCAGCAGTGACAGGGGGGATAGCTATGGCTACACCTTC. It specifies CASSDRGDSYGYTF.

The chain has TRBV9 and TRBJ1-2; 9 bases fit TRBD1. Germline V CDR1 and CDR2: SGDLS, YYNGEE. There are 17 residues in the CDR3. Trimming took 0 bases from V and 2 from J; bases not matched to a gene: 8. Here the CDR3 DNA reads TGTGCCAGCAGCGTAGGGGGACAGGGAGCTGTCAACTATGGCTACACCTTC. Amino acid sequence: CASSVGGQGAVNYGYTF. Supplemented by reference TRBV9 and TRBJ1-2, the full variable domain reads DSGVTQTPKHLITATGQRVTLRCSPRSGDLSVYWYQQSLDQGLQFLIQYYNGEERAKGNILERFSAQQFPDLHSELNLSSLELGDSALYFCASSVGGQGAVNYGYTFGSGTRLTVV.

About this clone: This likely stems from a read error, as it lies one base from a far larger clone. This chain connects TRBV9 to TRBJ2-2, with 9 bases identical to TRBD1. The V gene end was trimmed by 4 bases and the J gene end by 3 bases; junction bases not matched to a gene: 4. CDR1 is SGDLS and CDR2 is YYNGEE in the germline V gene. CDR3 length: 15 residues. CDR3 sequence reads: CASSFRDRDTGELFF. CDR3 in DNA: TGTGCCAGCAGCTTCCGGGACAGGGACACCGGGGAGCTGTTTTTT.

CDR3 in amino acids: CASSSERGGDQETQYF. The CDR3 nucleotides are TGCGCCAGCAGCTCAGAGAGGGGGGGGGACCAAGAGACCCAGTACTTC. The chain links TRBV4-3 to TRBJ2-5; D may be TRBD2 (7 bases). V was trimmed by 5 bases and J by 0 bases, leaving 16 bases between them. Looked up from germline, CDR1 is LGHNA and CDR2 is YSLEER. This CDR3 is built from 16 residues.

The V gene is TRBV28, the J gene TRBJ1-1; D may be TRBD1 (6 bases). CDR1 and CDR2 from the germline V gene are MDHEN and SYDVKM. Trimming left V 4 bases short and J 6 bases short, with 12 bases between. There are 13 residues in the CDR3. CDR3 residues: CASSWQGLPEAFF. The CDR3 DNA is TGTGCCAGCAGTTGGCAGGGGTTACCTGAAGCTTTCTTT.

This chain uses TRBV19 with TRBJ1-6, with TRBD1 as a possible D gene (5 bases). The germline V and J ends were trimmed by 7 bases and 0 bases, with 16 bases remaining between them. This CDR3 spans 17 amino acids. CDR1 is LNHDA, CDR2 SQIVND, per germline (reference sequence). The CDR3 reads CASMGQIGASYNSPLHF. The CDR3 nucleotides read TGTGCCAGTATGGGCCAAATTGGGGCCTCCTATAATTCACCCCTCCACTTT.

This CDR3 reads CASSFARGADTQYF. The CDR3 nucleotides are TGTGCCAGCAGTTTCGCCAGGGGCGCAGATACGCAGTATTTT. J is TRBJ2-3 and V is TRBV6-5; possibly TRBD1 for D (6 bases). The V end was cut by 4 bases, the J end by 4 bases, with 12 bases between. Germline V gene sequence: CDR1 MNHEY, CDR2 SVGAGI. The CDR3 covers 14 residues.

The CDR3 is CASSSIGRTYNEQFF. The CDR3 nucleotides are TGTGCCAGCAGCTCCATAGGGCGGACTTACAATGAGCAGTTCTTC. This chain uses TRBV11-2 with TRBJ2-1, with a possible D match to TRBD2 (5 bases). The CDR3 is 15 residues long. Germline V gives CDR1 SGHAT, CDR2 FQNNGV. Trimming took off 4 bases at V and 4 bases at J, with 14 bases between the two ends.

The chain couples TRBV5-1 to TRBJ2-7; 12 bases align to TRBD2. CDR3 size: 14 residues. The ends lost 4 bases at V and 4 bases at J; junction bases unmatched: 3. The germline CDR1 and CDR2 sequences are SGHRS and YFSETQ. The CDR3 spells CASSNGLAGYEQYF. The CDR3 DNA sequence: TGCGCCAGCAGCAACGGACTAGCGGGGTACGAGCAGTACTTC.

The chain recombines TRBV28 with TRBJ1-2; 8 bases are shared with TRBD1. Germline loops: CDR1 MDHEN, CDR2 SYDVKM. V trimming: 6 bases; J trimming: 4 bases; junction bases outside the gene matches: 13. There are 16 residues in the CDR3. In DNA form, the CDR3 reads TGTGCCAGCAGGGATCCCCCCGGGACAGGACTCTATGGCTACACCTTC. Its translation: CASRDPPGTGLYGYTF.

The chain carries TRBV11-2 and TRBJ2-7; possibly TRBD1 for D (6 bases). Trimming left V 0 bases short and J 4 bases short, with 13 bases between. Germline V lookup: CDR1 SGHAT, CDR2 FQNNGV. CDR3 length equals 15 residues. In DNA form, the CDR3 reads TGTGCCAGCAGCTTAGACTACGGGACACAATACGAGCAGTACTTC. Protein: CASSLDYGTQYEQYF. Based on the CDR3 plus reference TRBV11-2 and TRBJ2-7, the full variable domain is EAGVAQSPRYKIIEKRQSVAFWCNPISGHATLYWYQQILGQGPKLLIQFQNNGVVDDSQLPKDRFSAERLKGVDSTLKIQPAKLEDSAVYLCASSLDYGTQYEQYFGPGTRLTVT.

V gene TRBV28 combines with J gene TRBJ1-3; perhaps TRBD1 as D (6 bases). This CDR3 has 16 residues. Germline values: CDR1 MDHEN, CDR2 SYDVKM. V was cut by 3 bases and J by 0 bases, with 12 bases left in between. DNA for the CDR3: TGTGCCAGCAGTTTCCCCCAGGGGTACTCTGGAAACACCATATATTTT. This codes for CASSFPQGYSGNTIYF.

The CDR3 loop reads CASTRQTSDGYTF. CDR3 nucleotides: TGTGCCAGTACGAGGCAGACCAGCGATGGCTACACCTTC. This chain joins TRBV19 and TRBJ1-2; no firm D call. The germline V and J ends were trimmed by 7 bases and 6 bases, with 15 bases remaining between them. The CDR3 loop spans 13 amino acids. Germline V CDR1 and CDR2: LNHDA, SQIVND (reference sequence). The full variable domain, rest sourced from reference TRBV19 and TRBJ1-2, is DGGITQSPKYLFRKEGQNVTLSCEQNLNHDAMYWYRQDPGQGLRLIYYSQIVNDFQKGDIAEGYSVSREKKESFPLTVTSAQKNPTAFYLCASTRQTSDGYTFGSGTRLTVV.

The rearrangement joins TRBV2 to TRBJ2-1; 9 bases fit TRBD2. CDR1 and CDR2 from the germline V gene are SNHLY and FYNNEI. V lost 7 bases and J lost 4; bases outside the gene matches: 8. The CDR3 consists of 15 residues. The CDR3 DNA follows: TGTGCCAGCACATTAGCGGGGGCGATATACAATGAGCAGTTCTTC. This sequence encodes CASTLAGAIYNEQFF.

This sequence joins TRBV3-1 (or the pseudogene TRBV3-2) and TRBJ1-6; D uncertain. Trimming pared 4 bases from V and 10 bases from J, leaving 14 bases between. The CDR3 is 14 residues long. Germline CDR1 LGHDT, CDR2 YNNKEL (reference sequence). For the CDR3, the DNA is TGTGCCAGCAGCCCCGCTAGTAGGAACTCACCCCTCCACTTT. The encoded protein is CASSPASRNSPLHF.

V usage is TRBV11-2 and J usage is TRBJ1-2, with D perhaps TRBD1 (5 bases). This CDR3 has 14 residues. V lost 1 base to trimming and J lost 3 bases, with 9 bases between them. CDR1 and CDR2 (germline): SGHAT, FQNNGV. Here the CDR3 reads CASSLGDSYYGYTF. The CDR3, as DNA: TGTGCCAGCAGCTTAGGCGACAGTTACTATGGCTACACCTTC.

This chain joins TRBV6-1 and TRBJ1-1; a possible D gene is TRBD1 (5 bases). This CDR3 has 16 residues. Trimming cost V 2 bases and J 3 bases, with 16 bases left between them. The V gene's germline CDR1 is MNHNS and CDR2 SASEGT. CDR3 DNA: TGTGCCAGCAGTGAACAACGGTCTCGGGGGGACACTGAAGCTTTCTTT. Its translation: CASSEQRSRGDTEAFF.

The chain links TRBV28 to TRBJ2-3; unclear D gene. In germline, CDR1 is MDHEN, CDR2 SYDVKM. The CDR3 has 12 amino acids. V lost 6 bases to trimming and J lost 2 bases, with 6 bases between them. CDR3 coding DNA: TGTGCCAGCAGCCCTCCCACAGATACGCAGTATTTT. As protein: CASSPPTDTQYF.

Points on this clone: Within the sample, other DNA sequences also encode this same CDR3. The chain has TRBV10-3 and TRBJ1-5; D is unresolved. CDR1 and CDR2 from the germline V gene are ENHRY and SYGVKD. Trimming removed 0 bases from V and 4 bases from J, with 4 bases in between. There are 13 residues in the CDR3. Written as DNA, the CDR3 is TGTGCCATCAGTGAGTCGTCAAATCAGCCCCAGCATTTT. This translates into CAISESSNQPQHF.

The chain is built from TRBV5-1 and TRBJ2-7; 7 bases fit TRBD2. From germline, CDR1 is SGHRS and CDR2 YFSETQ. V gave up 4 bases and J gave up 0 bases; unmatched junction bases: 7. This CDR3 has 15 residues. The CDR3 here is CASSPRAGPSYEQYF. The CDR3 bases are TGCGCCAGCAGCCCCAGAGCGGGGCCCTCCTACGAGCAGTACTTC.